This T cell receptor beta chain appears in the sequencing data of a study of T cell changes during pregnancy in multiple sclerosis (dated by TCRdb to the late 2010s). Turning to the overall study: Changes in the T cell repertoire over the course of pregnancy were examined in this study in women with multiple sclerosis.

Library preparation was by the immunoSEQ multiplex PCR assay. TCRdb holds this immuneACCESS table with in-frame rearrangements only. Some clones are missing; in checked studies, unresolved V genes explain under half, and the rest has no known cause. The sample includes about 130,000 clones, with 90% to 96% observed a single time. Together, the top ten hold 0.44% of the sample. V drops 7 bases and J drops 3 bases, leaving 10 bases in between. Measured from the cysteine to the phenylalanine, the CDR3 is 11 residues long. Kept here is only the CDR3 DNA, which spans 33 bases and is read in frame from base 1. Sequences DFQATT (CDR1) and SNEGSKA (CDR2) are obtained from the germline V gene (reference sequence). Notes on this clone: No antigen is known for it. No clone much larger than this one lies a single base away; base qualities are absent.

The clonotype originates from a female donor with multiple sclerosis, enrolled in a pregnancy study. The rearrangement joined TRBV20-1 to TRBJ2-7; a tentative D call is TRBD2 (5 bases match). Sequenced material: peripheral blood, taken after pregnancy. CDR3 loop: CSVRGDYEQYF. The nucleotides are TGCAGTGTTCGGGGAGACTACGAGCAGTACTTC.